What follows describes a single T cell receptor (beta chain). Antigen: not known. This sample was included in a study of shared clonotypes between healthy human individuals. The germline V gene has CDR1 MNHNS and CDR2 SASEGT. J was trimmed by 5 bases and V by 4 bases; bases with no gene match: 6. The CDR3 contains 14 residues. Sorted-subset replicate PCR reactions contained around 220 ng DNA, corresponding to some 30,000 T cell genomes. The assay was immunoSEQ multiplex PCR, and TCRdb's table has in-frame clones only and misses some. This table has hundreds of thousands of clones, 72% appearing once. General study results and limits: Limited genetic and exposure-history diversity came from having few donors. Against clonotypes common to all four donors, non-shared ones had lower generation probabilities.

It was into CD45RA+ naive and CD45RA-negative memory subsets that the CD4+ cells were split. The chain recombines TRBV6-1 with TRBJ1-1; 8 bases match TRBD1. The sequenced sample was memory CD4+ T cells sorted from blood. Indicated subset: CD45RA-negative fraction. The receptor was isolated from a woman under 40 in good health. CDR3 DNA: TGTGCCAGCAGTGCGACAGGGGTTGTTACTGAAGCTTTCTTT. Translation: CASSATGVVTEAFF.